The entry below describes one T cell receptor (beta chain). Antigen: not known. This entry belongs to a study of Tregs in tolerant kidney transplant recipients. Study-wide points: Validation in larger populations is needed because few patients were studied. Expanding Tregs on activated donor B cells appeared to best identify donor-specific TCRbeta clones.

J was trimmed by 4 bases and V by 0 bases; bases with no gene match: 8. The germline CDR1 and CDR2 sequences are MNHEY and SVGAGI. The CDR3 totals 16 residues. The table came from immunoSEQ multiplex PCR; TCRdb's copy has only in-frame clones and leaves some out. The table shows 90,000 to 150,000 clones, with about 90% occurring only once. Thawed PBMCs were FACS-sorted into unstimulated CD4+CD25+CD127- regulatory T cells, CD4+CD25- non-regulatory cells, CD4 and CD8 cells. The V and J genes are TRBV6-5 and TRBJ2-5; 7 bases align to TRBD2. The clonotype originates from a human donor in good health. The sequencing input was CD4+ T cells from blood. The CDR3 spells CASSYSVVGGRETQYF. Written as DNA, the CDR3 is TGTGCCAGCAGTTACTCGGTCGTGGGAGGGCGAGAGACCCAGTACTTC.